The present T cell receptor (beta chain) was sequenced within a study of patients and donors after allogeneic stem cell transplantation (dated by TCRdb to the early 2020s). Library generation was performed with RT-PCR. Reads for this sample came from a NextSeq 550. Through fastp at Q25 and MiXCR, TCRdb rebuilt clones from the public reads, retaining in-frame beta chains. Each entry merges the rows of one CDR3 protein and shows their most common DNA and genes. Across this sample there are around 150,000 distinct CDR3 sequences, with approximately 35% seen only once. Around half of the sample goes to the ten largest clones. Comment on this clonotype: Its antigen is not yet known. No base qualities exist here, and no much larger clone lies one base off it.

The CDR3 holds 13 amino acids from the cysteine to the phenylalanine. Only the CDR3 region is kept as DNA, spanning 39 bases read in frame from base 1. The germline V gene supplies CDR1 SNHLY and CDR2 FYNNEI. V drops 4 bases and J drops 1 base, leaving 7 bases in between. Here the chain combines TRBV2 and TRBJ1-1; the D gene identity is not certain. The clonotype originates from a human donor who was either an allogeneic HSCT recipient or a stem cell or donor lymphocyte infusion donor (not recorded which). It is not recorded whose cells these are; they may come from a transplant donor. Sequencing used blood, either unsorted or a sorted T cell fraction (not recorded which). In nucleotide form, the sequence is TGTGCCAGCAGTGCTTGGCGGAACACTGAAGCTTTCTTT. Its protein product is CASSAWRNTEAFF.